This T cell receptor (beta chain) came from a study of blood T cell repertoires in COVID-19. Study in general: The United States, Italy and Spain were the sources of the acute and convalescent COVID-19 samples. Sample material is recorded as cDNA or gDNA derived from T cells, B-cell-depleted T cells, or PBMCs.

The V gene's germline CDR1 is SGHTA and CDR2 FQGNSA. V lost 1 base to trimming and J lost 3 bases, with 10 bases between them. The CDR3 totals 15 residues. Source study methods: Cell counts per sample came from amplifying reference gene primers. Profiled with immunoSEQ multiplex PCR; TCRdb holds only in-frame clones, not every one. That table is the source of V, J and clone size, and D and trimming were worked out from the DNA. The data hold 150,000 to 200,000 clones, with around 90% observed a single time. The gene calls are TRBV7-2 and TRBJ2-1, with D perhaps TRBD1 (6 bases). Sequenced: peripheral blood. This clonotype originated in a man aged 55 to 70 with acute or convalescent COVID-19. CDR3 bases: TGTGCCAGCAGCTTAGGTACAGGGAACTACAATGAGCAGTTCTTC. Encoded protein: CASSLGTGNYNEQFF.